This T cell receptor beta chain was identified during a study of control samples from healthy donors and cancer patients. This table comes from immunoSEQ multiplex PCR, and its TCRdb copy is limited to in-frame clones, with some not included. Of roughly 80,000 clones in the sample, nearly 90% are singletons; the top ten hold 4.5% to 6%. CDR1 SGHNT and CDR2 YENEEA come from the germline V gene. Trimming left V 1 base short and J 8 bases short, with 11 bases between. The CDR3 spans 14 residues. V and J are TRBV11-3 and TRBJ1-4; D is uncertain. The clonotype comes from a woman in her 50s in good health. The sequenced sample was blood. CDR3 nucleotide sequence: TGTGCCAGCAGCTTAGGAGGCGGGGAGGAAAAACTGTTTTTT. Translation: CASSLGGGEEKLFF.